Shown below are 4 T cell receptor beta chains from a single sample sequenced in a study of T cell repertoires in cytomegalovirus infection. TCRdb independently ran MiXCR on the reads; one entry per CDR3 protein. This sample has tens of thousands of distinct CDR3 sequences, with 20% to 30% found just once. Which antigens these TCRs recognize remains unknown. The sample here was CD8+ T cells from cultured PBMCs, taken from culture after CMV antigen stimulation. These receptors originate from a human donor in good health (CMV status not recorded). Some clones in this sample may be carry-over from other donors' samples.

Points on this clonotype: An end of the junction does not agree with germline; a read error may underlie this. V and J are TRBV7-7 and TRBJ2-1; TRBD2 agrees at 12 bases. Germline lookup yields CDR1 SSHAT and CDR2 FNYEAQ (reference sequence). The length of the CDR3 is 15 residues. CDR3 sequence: CASSQRTSGDDEQFF. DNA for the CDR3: TGTGCTAGCAGCCAACGGACTAGCGGGGATGATGAGCAGTTCTTC.

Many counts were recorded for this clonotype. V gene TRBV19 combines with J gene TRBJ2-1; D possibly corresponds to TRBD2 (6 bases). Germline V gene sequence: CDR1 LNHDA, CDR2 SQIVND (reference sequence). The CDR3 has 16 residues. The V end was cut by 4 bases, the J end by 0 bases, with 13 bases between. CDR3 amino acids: CASSTLADSSYNEQFF. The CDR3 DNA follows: TGTGCCAGTAGTACTTTAGCGGATAGCTCCTACAATGAGCAGTTCTTC.

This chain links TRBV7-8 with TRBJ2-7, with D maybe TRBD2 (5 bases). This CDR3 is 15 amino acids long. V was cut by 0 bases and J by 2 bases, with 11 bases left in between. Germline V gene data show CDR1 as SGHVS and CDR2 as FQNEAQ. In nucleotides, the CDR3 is TGTGCCAGCAGCTTAGCGGACTCATTCGCCTACGAGCAGTACTTC. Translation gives CASSLADSFAYEQYF.

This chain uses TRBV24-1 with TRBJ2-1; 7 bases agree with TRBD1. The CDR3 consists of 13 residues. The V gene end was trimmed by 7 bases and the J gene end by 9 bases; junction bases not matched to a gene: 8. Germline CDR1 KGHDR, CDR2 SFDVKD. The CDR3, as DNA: TGTGCCACCAGCTTGCGGACAGGCACTGAGCAGTTCTTC. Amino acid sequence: CATSLRTGTEQFF.